These 20 T cell receptor beta chains came from one sample sequenced in a study of persistence of HIV-infected CD4 T cells. These receptors lack a known antigen. Cells were stimulated with overlapping HIV-1 Gag 15-mer peptides. Sorting selected CD4+ T cells upregulating both CD40 ligand and CD69. The libraries were made with immunoSEQ version 4 in survey mode. Profiling relied on immunoSEQ multiplex PCR, and the TCRdb table lists in-frame clones only, not all of them. Altogether under 40,000 clones are present, approximately 66% being singletons, with the ten largest covering more than 1.2%. Sequenced material: CD4+ T cells sorted from PBMCs after approximately 18-hour stimulation, taken from a patient who received antiretroviral therapy. Receptor source: an adult man with HIV who was CMV-seropositive.

The V and J genes are TRBV10-3 and TRBJ2-1; 7 bases are shared with TRBD2. Germline V gives CDR1 ENHRY, CDR2 SYGVKD. V lost 10 bases and J lost 7; bases outside the gene matches: 10. The CDR3 has 13 residues. The chain's CDR3 is CATWTPAGNEQFF. The CDR3 nucleotides read TGTGCCACCTGGACGCCAGCGGGGAATGAGCAGTTCTTC.

This chain's CDR3 is CASTAYGHNEQFF. The CDR3 DNA is TGCGCCAGCACCGCTTACGGTCACAATGAGCAGTTCTTC. V is TRBV5-1 and J is TRBJ2-1; D remains unclear. The CDR3 consists of 13 residues. The V end was cut by 6 bases, the J end by 5 bases, with 12 bases between. Germline V gene sequence: CDR1 SGHRS, CDR2 YFSETQ.

This clone came up a few times. The gene calls are TRBV10-3 and TRBJ2-1; D gene uncertain. This CDR3 is 15 amino acids long. CDR1 is ENHRY and CDR2 is SYGVKD in the germline V gene. Trimming took 2 bases from V and 3 from J, leaving 11 bases between them. CDR3 region: CAISEGDGYYNEQFF. In DNA form, the CDR3 reads TGTGCCATCAGTGAGGGCGACGGATACTACAATGAGCAGTTCTTC.

This clone counts as medium-sized. The chain recombines TRBV7-8 with TRBJ1-5; possibly TRBD1 for D (6 bases). From germline, CDR1 is SGHVS and CDR2 FQNEAQ. CDR3 length equals 18 residues. Between the trimmed V and J ends, which lost 4 bases and 0 bases, there was a span of 19 bases. CDR3 sequence: CASSSIRTERDSNQPQHF. In DNA, the CDR3 is TGTGCCAGCAGCTCGATCCGGACAGAAAGGGATAGCAATCAGCCCCAGCATTTT.

With respect to this clone: Compared with germline, one end of the junction differs, possibly owing to a read error. The genes are TRBV2 and TRBJ2-7; no definite D call. The germline CDR1 and CDR2 sequences are SNHLY and FYNNEI. The CDR3 loop spans 12 amino acids. In nucleotides, the CDR3 is TGTGCCAGCAGTGAAGGGACGGCGACGAGGAACTTC. Encoded protein: CASSEGTATRNF.

The CDR3 sequence is CASSLGRQSYEQYF. The CDR3 DNA reads TGTGCCAGCAGCTTAGGTCGACAGAGCTACGAGCAGTACTTC. J is TRBJ2-7 and V is TRBV7-2, with D possibly TRBD1 on 5 matching bases. From germline, CDR1 is SGHTA and CDR2 FQGNSA. Trimming shortened V by 1 base and J by 3 bases, and 10 bases separated the two germline ends. The CDR3 is 14 amino acids. The full variable domain, in which reference TRBV7-2 and TRBJ2-7 provide the parts outside the CDR3, is GAGVSQSPSNKVTEKGKDVELRCDPISGHTALYWYRQSLGQGLEFLIYFQGNSAPDKSGLPSDRFSAERTGGSVSTLTIQRTQQEDSAVYLCASSLGRQSYEQYFGPGTRLTVT.

V gene TRBV5-1 combines with J gene TRBJ2-7; 9 nucleotides align to TRBD1. V shed 6 bases and J 4 bases; nucleotides not matched to a gene: 14. The germline CDR1 and CDR2 sequences are SGHRS and YFSETQ. CDR3 length equals 16 residues. For the CDR3, the DNA is TGCGCCAGCAAAACAACAGGACAGGGGATCTCTTACGAGCAGTACTTC. It encodes CASKTTGQGISYEQYF.

This chain connects TRBV18 to TRBJ1-3; TRBD1 is a possible D gene (5 bases). Germline V gene sequence: CDR1 KGHSH, CDR2 LQKENI. V was cut by 1 base and J by 0 bases, with 7 bases left in between. The CDR3 runs 15 residues. The CDR3 is CASSPQGSSGNTIYF. As DNA, the CDR3 is TGTGCCAGCTCACCACAGGGGTCCTCTGGAAACACCATATATTTT.

J is TRBJ2-4 and V is TRBV24-1, with 7 bases fitting TRBD2. V trimming: 3 bases; J trimming: 7 bases; junction bases outside the gene matches: 11. The germline CDR1 and CDR2 sequences are KGHDR and SFDVKD. The CDR3 is made up of 16 amino acids. CDR3 coding DNA: TGTGCCACCAGTGATCCCGCCATGGGAGGGGAGAACATTCAGTACTTC. It codes for CATSDPAMGGENIQYF.

The chain recombines TRBV6-6 with TRBJ1-5; D possibly corresponds to TRBD1 (5 bases). Germline V gives CDR1 MNHNY, CDR2 SVGAGI (reference sequence). V lost 4 bases to trimming and J lost 4 bases, with 11 bases between them. CDR3 size: 14 residues. In DNA, the CDR3 is TGTGCCAGCAGTTTTGGCGGGGCAAATCAGCCCCAGCATTTT. This codes for CASSFGGANQPQHF.

This clone appeared a few times. V gene TRBV20-1 combines with J gene TRBJ1-6; D uncertain. CDR1 is DFQATT, CDR2 SNEGSKA, per germline (reference sequence). The CDR3 contains 14 residues. V was shortened by 6 bases and J by 7 bases, with 16 bases between the two germline ends. CDR3 DNA: TGCAGTGCCAGTTACTTGAGGATCAATTCACCCCTCCACTTT. It codes for CSASYLRINSPLHF.

This clone was detected only a few times. The genes are TRBV3-1 (or the pseudogene TRBV3-2) and TRBJ1-6; D not certain. The CDR3 extends over 16 amino acids. The V gene lost 0 bases and the J gene lost 6 bases, with 12 bases spanning the gap. Germline V gene sequence: CDR1 LGHDT, CDR2 YNNKEL (reference sequence). This CDR3 reads CASSQDGSGANSPLHF. As DNA, the CDR3 is TGTGCCAGCAGCCAAGATGGGAGCGGAGCTAATTCACCCCTCCACTTT.

The J gene is TRBJ1-1, the V gene TRBV7-7; TRBD1 is a possible D gene (5 bases). The V end was cut by 1 base, the J end by 4 bases, with 19 bases between. The CDR3 is made up of 17 amino acids. Germline V lookup: CDR1 SSHAT, CDR2 FNYEAQ (reference sequence). As DNA, the CDR3 is TGTGCCAGCAGCTTAGGAAGGGGCACCCTCGAGGTCACTGAAGCTTTCTTT. Translation gives CASSLGRGTLEVTEAFF.

This clone showed up just once. The V call is TRBV20-1, the J call TRBJ2-1, with D possibly TRBD1 on 6 matching bases. The CDR3 runs 11 residues. V dropped 7 bases and J dropped 5 bases, with 9 bases sitting between them. Germline CDR1 DFQATT, CDR2 SNEGSKA (reference sequence). CDR3 loop: CSGQVNNEQFF. In DNA form, the CDR3 reads TGCAGTGGACAGGTTAACAATGAGCAGTTCTTC.

CDR3 residues: CASSIGRDSQPQHF. The CDR3 bases are TGTGCCAGTAGTATTGGCAGGGACAGTCAGCCCCAGCATTTT. The chain recombines TRBV19 with TRBJ1-5, with TRBD1 matching over 7 bases. There are 14 residues in the CDR3. Germline V gene lookup returns CDR1 LNHDA and CDR2 SQIVND (reference sequence). V gave up 3 bases and J gave up 6 bases; unmatched junction bases: 5.

This clone was seen only once. The rearrangement links TRBV6-4 to TRBJ1-2, with D perhaps TRBD1 (6 bases). Germline loops: CDR1 MRHNA, CDR2 SNTAGT. CDR3 length: 15 residues. V lost 6 bases and J 2 bases, leaving 16 bases between the germline ends. The CDR3, as DNA: TGTGCCAGCAGAAATTCGAACAGGGTCAACTATGGCTACACCTTC. This sequence encodes CASRNSNRVNYGYTF.

The V call is TRBV6-1, the J call TRBJ2-7; 9 positions match TRBD1. CDR1 MNHNS and CDR2 SASEGT come from the germline V gene. The CDR3 has 18 residues. Trimming cost V 1 base and J 2 bases; bases outside gene matches: 12. CDR3 residues: CASSEGGLGQGFPYEQYF. The CDR3 nucleotides are TGTGCCAGCAGTGAAGGGGGGTTGGGACAGGGCTTCCCCTACGAGCAGTACTTC.

The chain has TRBV28 and TRBJ2-7; possibly TRBD2 for D (6 bases). From germline, CDR1 is MDHEN and CDR2 SYDVKM. V lost 5 bases and J 5 bases, leaving 19 bases between the germline ends. The CDR3 runs to 15 residues. The CDR3 DNA sequence: TGTGCCAGCAGTCCCCCTGGGGGGTCTCTCCACGAGCAGTACTTC. The encoded protein is CASSPPGGSLHEQYF.

The chain joins TRBV3-1 (or the pseudogene TRBV3-2) to TRBJ1-6, with 7 nucleotides matching TRBD1. V gave up 8 bases and J gave up 7 bases; unmatched junction bases: 5. From germline, CDR1 is LGHDT and CDR2 YNNKEL (reference sequence). The CDR3 contains 13 residues. DNA of the CDR3: TGTGCCAGCCGCCGACAGGGAAATTCACCCCTCCACTTT. Protein product: CASRRQGNSPLHF.

This clone occurred once. The chain has TRBV5-3 and TRBJ1-1; perhaps TRBD1 as D (5 bases). TRBV5-3 qualifies as an ORF whose function is uncertain. This CDR3 region has 17 residues. The V end was cut by 3 bases, the J end by 4 bases, with 22 bases between. The CDR3 region is CARSSGVRGEGGTEAFF. The CDR3 DNA sequence: TGTGCCAGAAGCTCAGGTGTGAGAGGGGAAGGAGGCACTGAAGCTTTCTTT.